One sample yielded the 13 T cell receptor beta chains listed below, sequenced in a study of cytomegalovirus exposure and HLA in healthy donors. PCR was performed using 60 Vbeta and 13 Jbeta primers. Profiling relied on immunoSEQ multiplex PCR, and the TCRdb table lists in-frame clones only, not all of them. The sample carries around 300,000 clones, about 90% recorded once. What was sequenced was PBMCs. The receptors here all came from a woman aged 18 to 35 in good health and CMV-seronegative.

This CDR3 is CASSPVRSNQPQHF. The CDR3 coding sequence is TGTGCCAGCAGTCCCGTCCGGAGCAATCAGCCCCAGCATTTT. The rearrangement uses TRBV6-5 and TRBJ1-5; D is ambiguous. The CDR3 spans 14 residues. V lost 5 bases, J lost 1 base, and 9 bases lay in between. The germline V gene has CDR1 MNHEY and CDR2 SVGAGI.

This chain connects TRBV7-2 to TRBJ1-6, with D possibly TRBD1 on 5 matching bases. CDR3 length equals 15 residues. The V gene lost 0 bases and the J gene lost 8 bases, with 11 bases spanning the gap. Germline V gene sequence: CDR1 SGHTA, CDR2 FQGNSA. CDR3 amino acids: CASSLAWGEYSPLHF. As DNA, the CDR3 is TGTGCCAGCAGCTTAGCGTGGGGGGAGTATTCACCCCTCCACTTT.

As regards this clone: Other DNA sequences in the sample encode the same CDR3. V usage is TRBV5-1 and J usage is TRBJ1-1; D may be TRBD1 (5 bases). Germline CDR1 SGHRS, CDR2 YFSETQ. The CDR3 is made up of 14 amino acids. Trimming removed 0 bases at V and 0 bases at J, with 6 bases between. The CDR3 loop is CASSLGQMNTEAFF. CDR3 nucleotides: TGCGCCAGCAGCTTGGGACAGATGAACACTGAAGCTTTCTTT.

The rearrangement links TRBV19 to TRBJ2-3, with D uncertain. The CDR3 covers 16 residues. V shed 5 bases and J shed 0 bases, with 15 bases lying between them. Germline CDR1 LNHDA, CDR2 SQIVND (reference sequence). CDR3 amino acids: CASSDTAYSSTDTQYF. CDR3 sequence (DNA): TGTGCCAGTAGTGACACGGCATACTCTAGCACAGATACGCAGTATTTT.

This chain connects TRBV10-3 to TRBJ2-6; maybe TRBD2 (6 bases). Trimming shortened V by 2 bases and J by 4 bases, and 9 bases separated the two germline ends. Germline CDR1 is ENHRY and CDR2 is SYGVKD. This CDR3 comprises 15 residues. The CDR3 DNA is TGTGCCATCAGTGAGGGGGAGGCGGGGGCCAACGTCCTGACTTTC. This codes for CAISEGEAGANVLTF.

The chain employs TRBV5-1 and TRBJ2-7; 9 nucleotides match TRBD2. Germline V lookup: CDR1 SGHRS, CDR2 YFSETQ. The CDR3 sequence is 16 residues long. J gave up 5 bases and V 4 bases, and 13 bases lay outside the gene matches. CDR3 loop: CASSPRSGSGGDEQYF. The DNA for the CDR3 is TGCGCCAGCAGCCCCCGTTCGGGTAGCGGGGGCGACGAGCAGTACTTC. The variable domain in full, completed from reference TRBV5-1 and TRBJ2-7, reads KAGVTQTPRYLIKTRGQQVTLSCSPISGHRSVSWYQQTPGQGLQFLFEYFSETQRNKGNFPGRFSGRQFSNSRSEMNVSTLELGDSALYLCASSPRSGSGGDEQYFGPGTRLTVT.

V and J are TRBV5-1 and TRBJ1-1, with 9 positions matching TRBD1. This CDR3 has 14 amino acids. V lost 4 bases and J lost 4; bases outside the gene matches: 5. Looked up from germline, CDR1 is SGHRS and CDR2 is YFSETQ. CDR3 in DNA: TGCGCCAGCAGCGAAGACAGGGGGGGCACTGAAGCTTTCTTT. This codes for CASSEDRGGTEAFF.

Regarding this clone: Germline and junction disagree at one end, which may indicate a read error. The identical CDR3 is also encoded by other nucleotide sequences in the sample. The chain joins TRBV5-1 to TRBJ1-6; tentatively, D is TRBD1 (5 bases). The germline V gene has CDR1 SGHRS and CDR2 YFSETQ. The CDR3 totals 16 residues. The CDR3 DNA follows: TGCGCCAGCAGCCCTCTTGGCGCAGGGAAGAATTCCCCCCTCCACTTT. Translating it yields CASSPLGAGKNSPLHF.

V is TRBV7-8 and J is TRBJ2-7; TRBD2 agrees at 7 bases. From germline, CDR1 is SGHVS and CDR2 FQNEAQ. The CDR3 sequence is 14 residues long. After removal of 4 bases from V and 5 bases from J, the junction contained 8 bases not matched to a gene. The CDR3, as DNA: TGTGCCAGCAGCTGGGTCGCAGGGAGGGACGAGCAGTACTTC. This translates into CASSWVAGRDEQYF.

This sequence joins TRBV5-1 and TRBJ2-7; 15 bases match TRBD2. Trimming cost V 0 bases and J 0 bases; bases outside gene matches: 4. This CDR3 has 18 amino acids. Germline assignment: CDR1 SGHRS and CDR2 YFSETQ. Written as DNA, the CDR3 is TGCGCCAGCAGCTTGGGGGGACTAGCGGGGGGAAGCTCCTACGAGCAGTACTTC. As protein: CASSLGGLAGGSSYEQYF.

The sample holds a few counts of this clone. V is TRBV6-5 and J is TRBJ1-1; no reliable D call. Trimming removed 4 bases from V and 3 bases from J, with 15 bases in between. The CDR3 sequence is 15 residues long. Germline values: CDR1 MNHEY, CDR2 SVGAGI. In nucleotides, the CDR3 is TGTGCCAGCAGTTCCCCAGCAGCGAGTTACACTGAAGCTTTCTTT. Its translation is CASSSPAASYTEAFF.

This clone was recorded once. V gene TRBV29-1 combines with J gene TRBJ2-6; 8 nucleotides agree with TRBD1. In germline, CDR1 is SQVTM, CDR2 ANQGSEA. The CDR3 sequence is 12 residues long. Germline trimming cut 7 bases from V and 12 bases from J; bases unmatched to any gene: 8. In nucleotides, the CDR3 is TGCAGCGCTATGAAGGACAGGGCCGTCCTGACTTTC. Translated: CSAMKDRAVLTF.

Concerning this clone itself: An end of the junction does not agree with germline; a read error may underlie this. Other DNA sequences in this sample translate to the same CDR3. The gene calls are TRBV5-1 and TRBJ1-6; D is unclear. The length of the CDR3 is 15 residues. CDR1 SGHRS and CDR2 YFSETQ come from the germline V gene. The CDR3 here is CASSLDSPYNSPLHF. DNA of the CDR3: TGCGCCAGCAGCTTGGACAGCCCCTATAATTCCCCCCTCCACTTT. Variable domain in full (rest from reference TRBV5-1 and TRBJ1-6): KAGVTQTPRYLIKTRGQQVTLSCSPISGHRSVSWYQQTPGQGLQFLFEYFSETQRNKGNFPGRFSGRQFSNSRSEMNVSTLELGDSALYLCASSLDSPYNSPLHFGNGTRLTVT.